This T cell receptor beta chain stems from a study of blood T cell repertoires in COVID-19. Study-wide context: Sites in the United States, Italy and Spain provided acute and convalescent COVID-19 samples. PBMCs, B-cell-depleted T cells, or T cells were the source of the cDNA or gDNA that made up the material.

CDR1 is SGHRS, CDR2 YFSETQ, per germline. The ends were cut back, 6 bases at V and 4 bases at J, with 9 bases in the middle. The CDR3 is made up of 12 amino acids. In the original workflow: The authors estimated nucleated cell counts from reference gene primer amplification. Repertoires were generated with immunoSEQ multiplex PCR, while TCRdb's copy carries only in-frame clones and drops some. V and J calls and clone size are given by that table; D and trimming were obtained from the DNA. In the table there are under 250,000 clones, approximately 86% of which are singletons. The chain couples TRBV5-1 to TRBJ2-3; the D is unclear. The sample taken for sequencing was peripheral blood. The TCR originated in a woman between 70 and 85 years old with active or convalescent COVID-19. The CDR3 DNA reads as TGCGCCAGCAACCGGTTCTCAGATACGCAGTATTTT. This translates into CASNRFSDTQYF.